Below are 27 T cell receptor beta chains sequenced from a single sample in a study of blood T cell repertoires in COVID-19. The repertoire was sequenced with immunoSEQ multiplex PCR; TCRdb's copy has only in-frame clones and lacks some. The sample consists of 200,000 to 250,000 clones, 84% of them appearing once. Sequenced input: PBMCs or T cells enriched from blood (not recorded which). The receptors originated from a middle-aged woman who had recovered from COVID-19.

There are a few counts of this clone. This chain uses TRBV28 with TRBJ1-2; a possible D gene is TRBD1 (6 bases). The CDR3 runs 13 residues. Trimming cost V 6 bases and J 1 base, with 9 bases left between them. CDR1 MDHEN and CDR2 SYDVKM come from the germline V gene. The CDR3 sequence: CASRGQLNYGYTF. The CDR3 DNA sequence: TGTGCCAGCAGAGGACAGCTTAACTATGGCTACACCTTC.

This clone showed up just a few times. The rearrangement links TRBV5-1 to TRBJ2-2; TRBD2 matches 7 bases. Germline V CDR1 and CDR2: SGHRS, YFSETQ. The CDR3 has 15 amino acids. Trimming cost V 7 bases and J 6 bases; bases outside gene matches: 12. In DNA form, the CDR3 reads TGCGCCAGCCTTTCAGTGGCGGGAGTACCCGGGGAGCTGTTTTTT. It encodes CASLSVAGVPGELFF. Using reference TRBV5-1 and TRBJ2-2 for the parts outside the CDR3, the full variable domain is KAGVTQTPRYLIKTRGQQVTLSCSPISGHRSVSWYQQTPGQGLQFLFEYFSETQRNKGNFPGRFSGRQFSNSRSEMNVSTLELGDSALYLCASLSVAGVPGELFFGEGSRLTVL.

This chain links TRBV12-1 with TRBJ2-3; the table assigns TRBD2, which was not confirmed against the DNA. TRBV12-1 is termed a pseudogene. This CDR3 region has 20 residues. As DNA, the CDR3 is TGTGCCAGCAGCTCCCATGAGACAGGAGCCACAGCGGGAGGCCCAGATACGCAGTATTTT. This gives the protein CASSSHETGATAGGPDTQYF.

This clone was observed a few times. The chain links TRBV5-5 to TRBJ2-7, with 10 nucleotides matching TRBD1. The CDR3 has 16 residues. The ends lost 5 bases at V and 3 bases at J; junction bases unmatched: 11. Germline V gene sequence: CDR1 SGHKS, CDR2 YYEKEE (reference sequence). CDR3: CASRRAGTGASYEQYF. CDR3 in DNA: TGTGCCAGCAGACGAGCCGGGACAGGGGCAAGCTACGAGCAGTACTTC.

V gene TRBV15 combines with J gene TRBJ2-7, with 7 bases aligning to TRBD2. The CDR3 consists of 20 residues. Germline CDR1 reads LNHNV; CDR2 reads YYDKDF (reference sequence). V trimming: 0 bases; J trimming: 2 bases; junction bases outside the gene matches: 19. The CDR3 bases are TGTGCCACCAGCAGAGATCTCACTAAAGCGGGATGGTACCCAACCTACGAGCAGTACTTC. Translating it yields CATSRDLTKAGWYPTYEQYF.

The rearrangement uses TRBV5-1 and TRBJ1-6; TRBD1 is a possible D gene (5 bases). The length of the CDR3 is 15 residues. V was pared by 4 bases and J by 8 bases, with 16 bases between. Germline values: CDR1 SGHRS, CDR2 YFSETQ. The CDR3 reads CASSLSDSWDSPLHF. Written as DNA, the CDR3 is TGCGCCAGCAGCCTGTCTGACAGTTGGGATTCACCCCTCCACTTT.

This sequence joins TRBV4-2 and TRBJ2-5, with 12 bases that match TRBD2. Per germline, CDR1 LGHNA and CDR2 YNFKEQ. The junction had 5 bases not matched to a gene; V was cut back by 4 bases and J by 5 bases. CDR3 length: 15 residues. CDR3 residues: CASSLRLAGEETQYF. The CDR3 coding sequence is TGTGCCAGCAGCCTCCGACTAGCGGGAGAGGAGACCCAGTACTTC.

This sequence joins TRBV7-2 and TRBJ1-5; maybe TRBD1 (5 bases). Trimming left V 6 bases short and J 8 bases short, with 14 bases between. Germline-derived CDR1 and CDR2 are SGHTA and FQGNSA. The CDR3 extends over 13 amino acids. CDR3 coding DNA: TGTGCCAGCAGTTGGGACGGGGGAGAGCCCCAGCATTTT. Its translation: CASSWDGGEPQHF.

This clone was counted once. The chain employs TRBV27 and TRBJ2-5; the match to TRBD2 covers 10 bases. This CDR3 has 19 residues. Trimming removed 5 bases from V and 9 bases from J; junction bases left unmatched: 24. Germline loops: CDR1 MNHEY, CDR2 SMNVEV (reference sequence). In DNA form, the CDR3 reads TGTGCCAGCAGTCCTTCTGTTCTAGCGGGGGCACAAGATCGGGGGGCCCAGTACTTC. Residues: CASSPSVLAGAQDRGAQYF.

This chain links TRBV7-2 with TRBJ2-1; TRBD1 matches 9 bases. J lost 12 bases, V lost 6 bases, and 18 bases had no gene match. The germline CDR1 and CDR2 sequences are SGHTA and FQGNSA. The CDR3 is 16 amino acids. As DNA, the CDR3 is TGTGCCAGCAGTACAAACTTGGGACAGGGTATAGGTGGGCAGTTCTTC. It is translated as CASSTNLGQGIGGQFF.

This clone was observed once. The gene calls are TRBV7-9 and TRBJ2-1; the D gene is possibly TRBD2 (5 bases). The V gene's germline CDR1 is SEHNR and CDR2 FQNEAQ (reference sequence). The CDR3 totals 16 residues. The germline V and J ends were trimmed by 5 bases and 2 bases, with 16 bases remaining between them. CDR3 amino acids: CASSPITSAAYNEQFF. CDR3 DNA: TGTGCCAGCAGCCCAATCACTAGTGCCGCCTACAATGAGCAGTTCTTC. Together with reference TRBV7-9 and TRBJ2-1, the CDR3 gives the full variable domain: DTGVSQNPRHKITKRGQNVTFRCDPISEHNRLYWYRQTLGQGPEFLTYFQNEAQLEKSRLLSDRFSAERPKGSFSTLEIQRTEQGDSAMYLCASSPITSAAYNEQFFGPGTRLTVL.

The V gene is TRBV28, the J gene TRBJ1-2, with a tentative D call TRBD1 (6 bases). The V end was cut by 6 bases, the J end by 1 base, with 21 bases between. The CDR3 contains 17 residues. CDR1 is MDHEN and CDR2 is SYDVKM in the germline V gene. This CDR3 reads CASSLGDTLFFNYGYTF. CDR3 sequence (DNA): TGTGCCAGCAGCCTGGGGGACACTCTATTCTTTAACTATGGCTACACCTTC.

V usage is TRBV3-1 (or the pseudogene TRBV3-2) and J usage is TRBJ2-2; 8 bases map to TRBD2. Germline CDR1 is LGHDT and CDR2 is YNNKEL (reference sequence). V lost 5 bases and J lost 4; bases outside the gene matches: 3. This CDR3 is built from 14 residues. In DNA, the CDR3 is TGTGCCAGCAGCTCCGCGGGGGGCACCGGGGAGCTGTTTTTT. This sequence encodes CASSSAGGTGELFF.

This clone occurred many times. J is TRBJ1-1 and V is TRBV7-2; the D gene is possibly TRBD1 (5 bases). V lost 5 bases and J lost 5, with 12 bases in between. This CDR3 has 13 residues. Germline CDR1 reads SGHTA; CDR2 reads FQGNSA. Here the CDR3 reads CASSVGEGTEAFF. The CDR3 DNA sequence: TGTGCCAGCAGCGTAGGGGAGGGAACTGAAGCTTTCTTT.

The chain combines TRBV12-3 or TRBV12-4 with TRBJ1-1; D unresolved. The CDR3 is 13 residues long. Trimming took 3 bases from V and 3 from J, leaving 8 bases between them. CDR3 residues: CASSFMLDTEAFF. CDR3 DNA sequence: TGTGCCAGCAGTTTCATGTTAGACACTGAAGCTTTCTTT.

The chain is built from TRBV9 and TRBJ1-2; 7 bases fit TRBD1. CDR3 size: 14 residues. Germline V CDR1 and CDR2: SGDLS, YYNGEE. The V and J ends lost 3 bases and 8 bases, in that order; junction bases with no gene match: 10. This CDR3 is CASSAGTVSDGYTF. The CDR3, as DNA: TGTGCCAGCAGCGCCGGGACAGTGAGCGACGGCTACACCTTC.

In this sample, this clone turned up a few times. This CDR3 reads CASSPGLAADTQYF. CDR3 DNA sequence: TGTGCCAGCAGCCCGGGACTAGCGGCCGATACGCAGTATTTT. The chain links TRBV3-1 (or the pseudogene TRBV3-2) to TRBJ2-3; 11 bases align to TRBD2. The CDR3 loop spans 14 amino acids. CDR1 LGHDT and CDR2 YNNKEL come from the germline V gene (reference sequence). Trimming at V came to 4 bases and at J to 6 bases, leaving 3 bases not matched to a gene.

The rearrangement joins TRBV6-5 to TRBJ1-1; D may be TRBD1 (6 bases). Germline V CDR1 and CDR2: MNHEY, SVGAGI. Trimming pared 0 bases from V and 7 bases from J, leaving 15 bases between. The CDR3 spans 15 residues. The CDR3, as DNA: TGTGCCAGCAGTTACTCAGGGGGGGTAACGGGTGAAGCTTTCTTT. It specifies CASSYSGGVTGEAFF.

This chain uses TRBV2 with TRBJ2-2, with D tentatively TRBD2 (6 bases). Germline V CDR1 and CDR2: SNHLY, FYNNEI. CDR3 length: 12 residues. Trimming removed 8 bases at V and 3 bases at J, with 7 bases between. DNA of the CDR3: TGTGCCAGCGGGACTGACACCGGGGAGCTGTTTTTT. Its translation is CASGTDTGELFF.

There are a few counts of this clone. J is TRBJ2-7 and V is TRBV7-2; 9 positions match TRBD2. Germline lookup yields CDR1 SGHTA and CDR2 FQGNSA. The CDR3 contains 15 residues. V shed 2 bases and J 2 bases; nucleotides not matched to a gene: 4. Here the CDR3 DNA reads TGTGCCAGCAGCTTAATGACTAGCGGACCCTACGAGCAGTACTTC. Encoded protein: CASSLMTSGPYEQYF. Filled out from reference TRBV7-2 and TRBJ2-7, the complete variable domain reads GAGVSQSPSNKVTEKGKDVELRCDPISGHTALYWYRQSLGQGLEFLIYFQGNSAPDKSGLPSDRFSAERTGGSVSTLTIQRTQQEDSAVYLCASSLMTSGPYEQYFGPGTRLTVT.

The genes are TRBV18 and TRBJ2-7, with D tentatively TRBD2 (5 bases). Germline assignment: CDR1 KGHSH and CDR2 LQKENI. This CDR3 is built from 15 residues. V dropped 3 bases and J dropped 4 bases, with 16 bases sitting between them. CDR3 amino acids: CASSPRSGDSYEQYV. The CDR3 DNA follows: TGTGCCAGCTCACCCCGAAGCGGAGACTCTTACGAGCAGTACGTC.

In this sample, this clone turned up once. This chain connects TRBV11-3 to TRBJ2-1; weak D call: TRBD1 (5 bases). Germline V CDR1 and CDR2: SGHNT, YENEEA. Trimming removed 5 bases at V and 5 bases at J, with 16 bases between. This CDR3 is 15 amino acids long. CDR3 in DNA: TGTGCCAGCAGCCCCCGACAGATTAAAAACAATGAGCAGTTCTTC. Residues: CASSPRQIKNNEQFF.

This clone was detected only once. The genes are TRBV3-1 (or the pseudogene TRBV3-2) and TRBJ2-2; no reliable D call. The V gene's germline CDR1 is LGHDT and CDR2 YNNKEL (reference sequence). This CDR3 contains 11 residues. The V end lost 2 bases, the J end lost 7 bases, and 2 bases lay between the germline ends. The CDR3 sequence: CASSQYGELFF. CDR3 coding DNA: TGTGCCAGCAGCCAATACGGGGAGCTGTTTTTT.

The rearrangement joins TRBV5-8 to TRBJ2-1; a weak D match, TRBD2 (6 bases). V lost 2 bases and J 2 bases, leaving 11 bases between the germline ends. There are 15 residues in the CDR3. From germline, CDR1 is SGHTS and CDR2 YDEGEE. CDR3 DNA sequence: TGTGCCAGCAGCTTAGGCGGGATGACCTACAATGAGCAGTTCTTC. Its translation: CASSLGGMTYNEQFF.

The chain combines TRBV11-2 with TRBJ1-1; D not resolved. The germline CDR1 and CDR2 sequences are SGHAT and FQNNGV. The V gene lost 3 bases and the J gene lost 0 bases, with 8 bases spanning the gap. The CDR3 is 14 residues long. The CDR3 nucleotides are TGTGCCAGCAGCTTTACCCTATTGAACACTGAAGCTTTCTTT. Its translation is CASSFTLLNTEAFF.

The chain joins TRBV14 to TRBJ2-7, with 10 positions matching TRBD2. The CDR3 totals 15 residues. Germline CDR1 reads SGHDN; CDR2 reads FVKESK. The trim removed 0 bases at V and 9 bases at J, leaving 8 bases unmatched. This chain's CDR3 is CASSQDRVSGRMQYF. CDR3 bases: TGTGCCAGCAGCCAAGATCGGGTTAGCGGGAGGATGCAGTACTTC. The entire variable domain, with the rest obtained from reference TRBV14 and TRBJ2-7, is as follows: EAGVTQFPSHSVIEKGQTVTLRCDPISGHDNLYWYRRVMGKEIKFLLHFVKESKQDESGMPNNRFLAERTGGTYSTLKVQPAELEDSGVYFCASSQDRVSGRMQYFGPGTRLTVT.

CDR3 bases: TGTGCCAGCAGCCAAGAAGGAGTTTCTGATACGCAGTATTTT. Encoded protein: CASSQEGVSDTQYF. V is TRBV3-1 (or the pseudogene TRBV3-2) and J is TRBJ2-3; no clear D. In germline, CDR1 is LGHDT, CDR2 YNNKEL (reference sequence). The CDR3 runs to 14 residues. With 0 bases removed from V and 6 bases from J, the gap between germline ends came to 10 bases.